Below, 19 T cell receptor beta chains from the same sample are listed, as sequenced in a study of glioma-infiltrating T cells after dendritic cell vaccination. The data were produced by immunoSEQ multiplex PCR, yet TCRdb's version contains in-frame clones alone and is incomplete. The sample yields approximately 82,000 clones, 80% to 90% seen once. The material sequenced was blood, taken before dendritic cell vaccination. These receptors were taken from a human donor with glioblastoma.

V and J are TRBV6-4 and TRBJ1-1; D remains ambiguous. This CDR3 spans 14 amino acids. The germline gives CDR1 MRHNA, CDR2 SNTAGT. Trimming removed 6 bases at V and 1 base at J, with 12 bases between. Written as DNA, the CDR3 is TGTGCCAGCAGCGGAGGTCCGGAGAACACTGAAGCTTTCTTT. Translating it yields CASSGGPENTEAFF.

The rearrangement links TRBV11-2 to TRBJ1-1, with a weak D call TRBD1 (6 bases). This CDR3 contains 13 residues. V shed 1 base and J shed 11 bases, with 14 bases lying between them. Germline CDR1 reads SGHAT; CDR2 reads FQNNGV. CDR3 residues: CASSLVGGSGAFF. CDR3 DNA: TGTGCCAGCAGCTTAGTAGGGGGTTCAGGGGCTTTCTTT.

A few counts support this clone. The chain combines TRBV6-1 with TRBJ2-7; 7 bases match TRBD2. Per germline, CDR1 MNHNS and CDR2 SASEGT. The ends lost 2 bases at V and 3 bases at J; junction bases unmatched: 7. The CDR3 loop spans 15 amino acids. CDR3: CASSEQGGNVYEQYF. The DNA of the CDR3 is TGTGCCAGCAGTGAACAGGGAGGGAACGTCTACGAGCAGTACTTC.

This sequence joins TRBV7-3 and TRBJ2-3; the match to TRBD1 covers 11 bases. This CDR3 spans 15 amino acids. In germline, CDR1 is SGHTA, CDR2 FQGTGA. V gave up 3 bases and J gave up 5 bases; unmatched junction bases: 4. The CDR3 nucleotides are TGTGCCAGCAGCTTTCAGGGACAGGGGGGAGATACGCAGTATTTT. Protein product: CASSFQGQGGDTQYF.

The chain combines TRBV13 with TRBJ2-5, with D possibly matching TRBD2 (6 bases). There are 13 residues in the CDR3. Trimming cost V 6 bases and J 4 bases, with 12 bases left between them. Germline CDR1 PRHDT, CDR2 FYEKMQ (reference sequence). CDR3 bases: TGTGCCAGCAGTTTTGGGGGAGGAGAGACCCAGTACTTC. This gives the protein CASSFGGGETQYF.

As regards this clone: Other nucleotide sequences from this sample produce the same CDR3. The chain employs TRBV7-3 and TRBJ1-1; 7 positions agree with TRBD1. CDR1 and CDR2 (germline): SGHTA, FQGTGA. The CDR3 spans 14 residues. Germline trimming cut 4 bases from V and 2 bases from J; bases unmatched to any gene: 4. CDR3 DNA sequence: TGTGCCAGCAGCTCCCGGACAGGCAACACTGAAGCTTTCTTT. Its protein is CASSSRTGNTEAFF.

The chain combines TRBV5-1 with TRBJ2-7; 8 bases align to TRBD2. Germline V CDR1 and CDR2: SGHRS, YFSETQ. J lost 5 bases, V lost 4 bases, and 11 bases had no gene match. CDR3 length equals 15 residues. In DNA form, the CDR3 reads TGCGCCAGCAGCACCGGCAGTAGCGGGATCGACGAGCAGTACTTC. Translation: CASSTGSSGIDEQYF.

This chain joins TRBV5-6 and TRBJ1-3, with D hard to call. The CDR3 consists of 13 residues. Germline CDR1 reads SGHDT; CDR2 reads YYEEEE. Deletions cut 0 bases from V and 4 bases from J, with 5 bases between. CDR3 DNA: TGTGCCAGCAGCTTGGCGTTGGGAAACACCATATATTTT. As protein: CASSLALGNTIYF.

The chain employs TRBV7-2 and TRBJ2-2, with TRBD2 as a possible D gene (5 bases). Per germline, CDR1 SGHTA and CDR2 FQGNSA. The V and J ends lost 4 bases and 7 bases respectively, with 16 bases between them. The CDR3 extends over 15 amino acids. The CDR3 region is CASSSSRGVFGELFF. CDR3 DNA: TGTGCCAGCAGCTCAAGTCGGGGAGTTTTCGGGGAGCTGTTTTTT.

The gene calls are TRBV19 and TRBJ1-1; 9 bases fit TRBD1. CDR3 size: 14 residues. Germline values: CDR1 LNHDA, CDR2 SQIVND (reference sequence). The trim removed 7 bases at V and 3 bases at J, leaving 6 bases unmatched. As DNA, the CDR3 is TGTGCCAGTATCCGGACAGGGGAGTACACTGAAGCTTTCTTT. Amino acid sequence: CASIRTGEYTEAFF.

This chain uses TRBV9 with TRBJ2-7; D might be TRBD2 (7 bases). There are 18 residues in the CDR3. The germline gives CDR1 SGDLS, CDR2 YYNGEE. Trimming left V 0 bases short and J 4 bases short, with 23 bases between. The CDR3 DNA reads as TGTGCCAGCAGCGTAGGGGCGGGGGCAAGAGGGGTTTCATACGAGCAGTACTTC. It codes for CASSVGAGARGVSYEQYF.

The V gene is TRBV29-1, the J gene TRBJ2-3; D may be TRBD2 (5 bases). Germline values: CDR1 SQVTM, CDR2 ANQGSEA. V was clipped by 3 bases and J by 4 bases, with 14 bases between them. The CDR3 extends over 14 amino acids. The CDR3 DNA follows: TGCAGCGTTGAGCGGGTCACTGCGGCAGATACGCAGTATTTT. It encodes CSVERVTAADTQYF.

V and J are TRBV9 and TRBJ2-7, with 8 positions matching TRBD2. V shed 3 bases, J shed 2 bases, and the junction held 7 bases outside the gene matches. The germline gives CDR1 SGDLS, CDR2 YYNGEE. The CDR3 is 15 residues long. CDR3 region: CASSATSGSTYEQYF. For the CDR3, the DNA is TGTGCCAGCAGCGCAACTAGCGGCAGTACCTACGAGCAGTACTTC.

This chain joins TRBV6-5 and TRBJ1-6, with TRBD1 matching over 9 bases. V gave up 2 bases and J gave up 10 bases; unmatched junction bases: 6. CDR1 is MNHEY and CDR2 is SVGAGI in the germline V gene. The CDR3 is 15 amino acids. CDR3 sequence reads: CASSYQTGGTSPLHF. DNA for the CDR3: TGTGCCAGCAGTTACCAGACAGGGGGGACATCACCCCTCCACTTT.

The rearrangement joins TRBV19 to TRBJ1-1; 8 bases are shared with TRBD1. Germline V gene sequence: CDR1 LNHDA, CDR2 SQIVND (reference sequence). CDR3 size: 15 residues. With V trimmed by 4 bases and J by 12 bases, 16 bases remained unmatched. CDR3 nucleotides: TGTGCCAGTAGTAGCGACCGGGACAGGCCACCGGTTTCTTTCTTT. Protein product: CASSSDRDRPPVSFF.

This chain joins TRBV5-6 and TRBJ1-1; D possibly corresponds to TRBD1 (6 bases). Germline V CDR1 and CDR2: SGHDT, YYEEEE. This CDR3 region has 16 residues. V gave up 2 bases and J gave up 1 base, with 15 bases separating them. CDR3 bases: TGTGCCAGCAGCTTACCAACAGGGTTCGAGAACACTGAAGCTTTCTTT. It codes for CASSLPTGFENTEAFF. Based on the CDR3 plus reference TRBV5-6 and TRBJ1-1, the full variable domain is DAGVTQSPTHLIKTRGQQVTLRCSPKSGHDTVSWYQQALGQGPQFIFQYYEEEERQRGNFPDRFSGHQFPNYSSELNVNALLLGDSALYLCASSLPTGFENTEAFFGQGTRLTVV.

The rearrangement uses TRBV5-6 and TRBJ2-7, with 9 nucleotides matching TRBD1. J was trimmed by 2 bases and V by 0 bases; bases with no gene match: 0. Germline values: CDR1 SGHDT, CDR2 YYEEEE. There are 14 residues in the CDR3. The CDR3 sequence: CASSLGTGAYEQYF. CDR3 bases: TGTGCCAGCAGCTTGGGGACAGGGGCCTACGAGCAGTACTTC. Supplemented by reference TRBV5-6 and TRBJ2-7, the full variable domain reads DAGVTQSPTHLIKTRGQQVTLRCSPKSGHDTVSWYQQALGQGPQFIFQYYEEEERQRGNFPDRFSGHQFPNYSSELNVNALLLGDSALYLCASSLGTGAYEQYFGPGTRLTVT.

V usage is TRBV27 and J usage is TRBJ2-1, with unresolved D. CDR1 and CDR2 from the germline V gene are MNHEY and SMNVEV (reference sequence). Trimming took off 2 bases at V and 13 bases at J, with 12 bases between the two ends. CDR3 length: 12 amino acids. The CDR3, as DNA: TGTGCCAGCAGTTTAGATTACTGGTATCAGTTCTTC. This translates into CASSLDYWYQFF.

The J gene is TRBJ2-7, the V gene TRBV28; no firm D call. The CDR3 runs to 12 residues. Trimming took off 2 bases at V and 3 bases at J, with 5 bases between the two ends. Germline CDR1 reads MDHEN; CDR2 reads SYDVKM. Written as DNA, the CDR3 is TGTGCCAGCAGTTTAACTATCTACGAGCAGTACTTC. It codes for CASSLTIYEQYF.